This TCR beta chain was recovered during a study of T-cell memory formation after mild COVID-19. Notes on the study in general: Contracting clones from day 15 to 85 had balanced CD4/CD8; later expanders favoured CD4+. Clonal second-wave expansions that peaked on day 37 had unconfirmed SARS-CoV-2 specificity. CD4+ contracting clones were found mainly in CM and EM, and CD8+ ones in EMRA. Prior to infection, memory already included some responding clones, suggesting cross-reactive memory joined.

Points on this clonotype: The antigen is unknown.

V lost 5 bases to trimming and J lost 2 bases, with 12 bases between them. In germline, CDR1 is MDHEN, CDR2 SYDVKM. The CDR3 runs 15 residues. TCRdb re-analysed the 5' RACE reads in MiXCR, keeping a single row per CDR3 protein. Seen here are more than 250,000 distinct CDR3 sequences, under 20% observed once, and the top ten hold 22%. The sequence was obtained from a man aged 18 to 29 who had mild COVID-19 (a few samples of this study predate the infection). Cell type and time point are not known. The sequenced sample was PBMCs or a T cell subset sorted from them (not recorded which). The chain is built from TRBV28 and TRBJ2-2; D might be TRBD2 (6 bases). Written as DNA, the CDR3 is TGTGCCAGCAGTGGCCTGGGAGGTAACACCGGGGAGCTGTTTTTT. It codes for CASSGLGGNTGELFF.